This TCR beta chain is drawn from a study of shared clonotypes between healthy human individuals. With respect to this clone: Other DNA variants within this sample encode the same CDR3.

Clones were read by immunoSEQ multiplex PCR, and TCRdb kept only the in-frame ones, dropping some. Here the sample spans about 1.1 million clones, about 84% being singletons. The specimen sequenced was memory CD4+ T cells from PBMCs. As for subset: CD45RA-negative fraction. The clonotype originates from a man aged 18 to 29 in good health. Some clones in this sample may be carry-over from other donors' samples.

The CDR3 coding sequence is TGTGCCAGCTCGCCTGGGACAGGTGCCTACGAGCAGTACTTC. Its translation: CASSPGTGAYEQYF. The chain has TRBV18 and TRBJ2-7; 8 nucleotides match TRBD1. V was pared by 6 bases and J by 2 bases, with 6 bases of the junction left unmatched. The CDR3 is 14 amino acids. Germline CDR1 is KGHSH and CDR2 is LQKENI.